This TCR beta chain was observed in a study of blood T cell repertoires in COVID-19. Overall study: PBMCs, B-cell-depleted T cells, or T cells were the source of the cDNA or gDNA that made up the material.

After removal of 4 bases from V and 7 bases from J, the junction contained 8 bases not matched to a gene. Germline V gene lookup returns CDR1 SGHTA and CDR2 FQGNSA. The CDR3 runs to 15 residues. Per the study methods: Amplification from reference gene primers served as the basis for estimated nucleated cell counts. Sequencing used immunoSEQ multiplex PCR; TCRdb keeps in-frame clones, though not all of them. The DNA was the basis for D and trimming; V, J and clone size are from that table. The sample lists over 50,000 clones, about 90% occurring once. Specimen: peripheral blood. V gene TRBV7-2 combines with J gene TRBJ2-7; 12 nucleotides match TRBD2. The receptor's source is a man aged 60 to 69 with acute or convalescent COVID-19. CDR3 sequence: CASSSRASGGVEQYF. DNA of the CDR3: TGTGCCAGCAGCTCCCGGGCTAGCGGGGGGGTGGAGCAGTACTTC. The variable domain in full, with the rest retrieved from reference TRBV7-2 and TRBJ2-7, is GAGVSQSPSNKVTEKGKDVELRCDPISGHTALYWYRQSLGQGLEFLIYFQGNSAPDKSGLPSDRFSAERTGGSVSTLTIQRTQQEDSAVYLCASSSRASGGVEQYFGPGTRLTVT.